This entry lists 8 T cell receptor beta chains sequenced from one sample in a study of long-term antiretroviral therapy in people with HIV. The immunoSEQ assay was v3.0, run at survey level. Some clones are missing from TCRdb's copy, which holds only in-frame ones; the method was immunoSEQ multiplex PCR. The sample lists 25,000 to 35,000 clones; over 80% were seen once. The sequencing used unsorted PBMCs, collected 3.2 years before starting antiretroviral therapy. These receptors were collected from a man over 45 with HIV.

The chain employs TRBV10-3 and TRBJ1-4, with 11 bases that match TRBD1. V dropped 11 bases and J dropped 7; count of bases not matched to a gene: 9. Looked up from germline, CDR1 is ENHRY and CDR2 is SYGVKD. This CDR3 has 14 residues. The CDR3 bases are TGTGCCTCAACTCCGGGACAGGGGGTTGAAAAACTGTTTTTT. It yields the protein CASTPGQGVEKLFF.

This chain links TRBV29-1 with TRBJ2-7; D not certain. Trimming left V 7 bases short and J 1 base short, with 8 bases between. There are 11 residues in the CDR3. Germline CDR1 and CDR2: SQVTM and ANQGSEA. The CDR3 DNA sequence: TGCAGCGCCCGGGCTTCCTACGAGCAGTACTTC. Its translation: CSARASYEQYF.

The chain carries TRBV10-2 and TRBJ2-1; D ambiguous. The germline V and J ends were trimmed by 2 bases and 9 bases, with 14 bases remaining between them. This CDR3 is built from 14 residues. Germline V gives CDR1 WSHSY, CDR2 SAAADI. CDR3 sequence: CASSENRLLSEQFF. The CDR3 DNA is TGCGCCAGCAGTGAGAATCGGCTCTTGAGTGAGCAGTTCTTC.

This chain links TRBV7-2 with TRBJ1-1; 11 nucleotides line up with TRBD1. The CDR3 runs to 16 residues. The J segment lost 4 bases and the V segment lost 4 bases, leaving 8 bases of the junction unmatched. Germline CDR1 and CDR2: SGHTA and FQGNSA. The CDR3 protein is CASSWSGTGGSTEAFF. The CDR3 DNA follows: TGTGCCAGCAGCTGGTCCGGGACAGGGGGATCCACTGAAGCTTTCTTT.

The V and J genes are TRBV30 and TRBJ1-1, with no clear D. V was pared by 6 bases and J by 6 bases, with 8 bases between. The CDR3 spans 10 residues. CDR1 and CDR2 (germline): GTSNPN, SVGIG (reference sequence). The CDR3 reads CACSAPEAFF. In nucleotides, the CDR3 is TGTGCCTGTTCGGCCCCTGAAGCTTTCTTT.

The rearrangement links TRBV15 to TRBJ1-1; 7 bases line up with TRBD1. The J segment lost 2 bases and the V segment lost 1 base, leaving 4 bases of the junction unmatched. Germline V lookup: CDR1 LNHNV, CDR2 YYDKDF (reference sequence). There are 15 residues in the CDR3. In DNA, the CDR3 is TGTGCCACCAGCAGAGGAGACAGGGCAAACACTGAAGCTTTCTTT. It encodes CATSRGDRANTEAFF.

CDR3 sequence (DNA): TGTGCCAGCAGGGTACAGGGGGCCACTGAAGCTTTCTTT. Its translation is CASRVQGATEAFF. This chain connects TRBV27 to TRBJ1-1; 9 bases fit TRBD1. This CDR3 has 13 amino acids. Germline-derived CDR1 and CDR2 are MNHEY and SMNVEV (reference sequence). V shed 6 bases and J 4 bases; nucleotides not matched to a gene: 3.

The genes are TRBV9 and TRBJ1-3; TRBD1 is a possible D gene (5 bases). The CDR3 length is 13 residues. Germline-derived CDR1 and CDR2 are SGDLS and YYNGEE. The V end lost 3 bases, the J end lost 6 bases, and 10 bases lay between the germline ends. DNA for the CDR3: TGTGCCAGCAGCGGACAGTTTGAAAACACCATATATTTT. It translates to CASSGQFENTIYF.